Following are 31 T cell receptor beta chains from one sample sequenced in a study of blood T cell repertoires in COVID-19 (dated by TCRdb to the early 2020s). Library creation used the immunoSEQ multiplex PCR assay. The clones in this table, taken by TCRdb from immuneACCESS, are in-frame only. Not every clone is retained; where verified, under half of the shortfall comes from an unresolved V gene, and the cause of the rest is unknown. This sample gives some 210,000 clones in total; 92% of them show up just once. Jointly, the top ten make up about 1.3% of the sample. The sample comprised peripheral blood. These receptors were collected from a man aged 30-40 years with acute or convalescent COVID-19.

This rearrangement joins TRBV7-9 to TRBJ2-3; 10 bases are shared with TRBD1. Germline assignment: CDR1 SEHNR and CDR2 FQNEAQ (reference sequence). CDR3 size: 16 residues. Trimming at V came to 3 bases and at J to 8 bases, leaving 11 bases not matched to a gene. The CDR3 nucleotides are TGTGCCAGCAGCTTCTTCTGGGACAGGGGTGGGGCTACGCAGTATTTT. Protein sequence: CASSFFWDRGGATQYF.

V gene TRBV7-3 combines with J gene TRBJ1-3, with a weak D call TRBD1 (6 bases). Trimming took off 6 bases at V and 4 bases at J, with 10 bases between the two ends. The CDR3 is 13 amino acids. Germline CDR1 and CDR2: SGHTA and FQGTGA. CDR3 in amino acids: CASRTGPGNTIYF. Written as DNA, the CDR3 is TGTGCCAGCAGAACAGGGCCCGGAAACACCATATATTTT.

A single count supports this clone. This chain joins TRBV19 and TRBJ2-7, with a tentative D call TRBD1 (6 bases). The germline V gene has CDR1 LNHDA and CDR2 SQIVND (reference sequence). V lost 5 bases to trimming and J lost 2 bases, with 10 bases between them. CDR3 size: 13 residues. The CDR3 region has the DNA TGTGCCAGTAGTCTCAGGGGACCCTACGAGCAGTACTTC. This gives the protein CASSLRGPYEQYF.

CDR3 amino acids: CASTPDTAFLTF. CDR3 nucleotide sequence: TGTGCCAGCACCCCCGACACGGCGTTCCTGACTTTC. The rearrangement links TRBV12-3 or TRBV12-4 to TRBJ2-6; no clear D gene. Trimming took off 7 bases at V and 14 bases at J, with 15 bases between the two ends. The CDR3 extends over 12 amino acids.

In this sample, this clone turned up once. CDR3 loop: CASRHRTRGTGELFF. For the CDR3, the DNA is TGTGCCAGCAGACACAGGACTAGAGGAACCGGGGAGCTGTTTTTT. The chain carries TRBV28 and TRBJ2-2, with 7 bases lining up with TRBD2. The CDR3 extends over 15 amino acids. The ends lost 6 bases at V and 5 bases at J; junction bases unmatched: 9. In germline, CDR1 is MDHEN, CDR2 SYDVKM.

The chain recombines TRBV7-6 with TRBJ2-2; TRBD2 matches 15 bases. The CDR3 runs to 18 residues. The V gene end was trimmed by 1 base and the J gene end by 5 bases; junction bases not matched to a gene: 5. Germline loops: CDR1 SGHVS, CDR2 FNYEAQ. DNA of the CDR3: TGTGCCAGCAGCTTAGGCGGACTAGCGGGGGGGCAAACCGGGGAGCTGTTTTTT. Residues: CASSLGGLAGGQTGELFF.

This clone was recorded once. The chain uses TRBV19 and TRBJ1-2, with 10 nucleotides matching TRBD1. The CDR3 has 16 residues. Germline V gives CDR1 LNHDA, CDR2 SQIVND (reference sequence). V shed 5 bases, J shed 8 bases, and the junction held 14 bases outside the gene matches. The chain's CDR3 is CASSPRSGQGVMGYTF. For the CDR3, the DNA is TGTGCCAGTAGTCCCAGGTCCGGACAGGGGGTGATGGGCTACACCTTC.

The chain recombines TRBV3-1 (or the pseudogene TRBV3-2) with TRBJ2-7; TRBD1 matches 9 bases. With 1 base clipped from V and 3 bases from J, the junction kept 4 bases outside the gene matches. Germline V gene lookup returns CDR1 LGHDT and CDR2 YNNKEL (reference sequence). The CDR3 loop spans 15 amino acids. For the CDR3, the DNA is TGTGCCAGCAGCCAAGCCGGGACAGGGTTCTACGAGCAGTACTTC. Translated, it gives CASSQAGTGFYEQYF.

The CDR3 here is CASTLGTSGNNEQFF. The CDR3 coding sequence is TGTGCCAGCACCCTCGGGACTAGCGGAAACAATGAGCAGTTCTTC. This rearrangement joins TRBV3-1 (or the pseudogene TRBV3-2) to TRBJ2-1; 11 bases match TRBD2. CDR1 and CDR2 (germline): LGHDT, YNNKEL (reference sequence). The CDR3 runs to 15 residues. Trimming cost V 7 bases and J 5 bases; bases outside gene matches: 7.

The CDR3, as DNA: TGTGCCAGCAGCTCTGATTCTCGGGGTACGCAGTATTTT. This encodes CASSSDSRGTQYF. V is TRBV11-3 and J is TRBJ2-3; TRBD2 is a possible D gene (5 bases). V was clipped by 4 bases and J by 8 bases, with 13 bases between them. There are 13 residues in the CDR3. Germline lookup yields CDR1 SGHNT and CDR2 YENEEA.

The rearrangement uses TRBV28 and TRBJ2-7; 8 bases line up with TRBD2. The CDR3 extends over 17 amino acids. The junction had 10 bases not matched to a gene; V was cut back by 3 bases and J by 0 bases. Germline V CDR1 and CDR2: MDHEN, SYDVKM. The CDR3 nucleotides read TGTGCCAGCAGTTTTGCCACAACAGCGGGAGACTCCTACGAGCAGTACTTC. Amino acids: CASSFATTAGDSYEQYF.

This chain joins TRBV3-1 (or the pseudogene TRBV3-2) and TRBJ2-7; 11 bases match TRBD2. CDR1 is LGHDT and CDR2 is YNNKEL in the germline V gene (reference sequence). The CDR3 is 16 residues long. Trimming cost V 0 bases and J 2 bases; bases outside gene matches: 3. The CDR3 here is CASSQDPGLAAYEQYF. CDR3 sequence (DNA): TGTGCCAGCAGCCAAGATCCGGGACTAGCGGCCTACGAGCAGTACTTC.

The chain is built from TRBV11-2 and TRBJ1-1, with D unresolved. CDR1 is SGHAT and CDR2 is FQNNGV in the germline V gene. The CDR3 extends over 14 amino acids. V was shortened by 3 bases and J by 0 bases, with 8 bases between the two germline ends. As DNA, the CDR3 is TGTGCCAGCAGCTTGGCTTCGATGAACACTGAAGCTTTCTTT. Protein sequence: CASSLASMNTEAFF.

This chain connects TRBV6-5 to TRBJ2-1; a weak D match, TRBD1 (5 bases). In germline, CDR1 is MNHEY, CDR2 SVGAGI. This CDR3 is built from 15 residues. The V and J ends lost 5 bases and 4 bases respectively, with 15 bases between them. The CDR3 region is CASSRPWGLYNEQFF. The CDR3 nucleotides are TGTGCCAGCAGTCGCCCCTGGGGCCTATACAATGAGCAGTTCTTC.

This chain connects TRBV29-1 to TRBJ1-1, with D perhaps matching TRBD1 (5 bases). CDR3 length: 11 amino acids. Trimming took 6 bases from V and 7 from J, leaving 12 bases between them. Germline assignment: CDR1 SQVTM and CDR2 ANQGSEA. CDR3: CSVVTGREAFF. CDR3 nucleotides: TGCAGCGTGGTAACAGGCCGTGAAGCTTTCTTT. The full variable domain, its missing parts supplied by reference TRBV29-1 and TRBJ1-1, is SAVISQKPSRDICQRGTSLTIQCQVDSQVTMMFWYRQQPGQSLTLIATANQGSEATYESGFVIDKFPISRPNLTFSTLTVSNMSPEDSSIYLCSVVTGREAFFGQGTRLTVV.

The CDR3 nucleotides read TGCGCCAGCAGCTCAAGAGGACAGGGAGTCTCCAATGAGCAGTTCTTC. Translated, it gives CASSSRGQGVSNEQFF. The chain joins TRBV5-1 to TRBJ2-1; 8 bases map to TRBD1. V lost 3 bases and J lost 6; bases outside the gene matches: 11. CDR1 is SGHRS and CDR2 is YFSETQ in the germline V gene. The CDR3 spans 16 residues.

The CDR3 sequence is CAWGTSTNTGELFF. The CDR3 DNA is TGTGCCTGGGGGACTTCAACGAACACCGGGGAGCTGTTTTTT. V is TRBV30 and J is TRBJ2-2; tentative D call: TRBD2 (6 bases). Trimming shortened V by 5 bases and J by 0 bases, and 10 bases separated the two germline ends. This CDR3 has 14 amino acids. In germline, CDR1 is GTSNPN, CDR2 SVGIG (reference sequence).

The rearrangement uses TRBV19 and TRBJ2-3; no firm D call. The CDR3 has 15 residues. Germline lookup yields CDR1 LNHDA and CDR2 SQIVND (reference sequence). The V and J ends lost 7 bases and 0 bases respectively, with 14 bases between them. CDR3 loop: CASTPRGASTDTQYF. The CDR3 DNA reads as TGTGCCAGTACCCCCCGTGGAGCTAGCACAGATACGCAGTATTTT.

The rearrangement uses TRBV10-3 and TRBJ1-3, with no clear D. V was shortened by 6 bases and J by 6 bases, with 9 bases between the two germline ends. CDR1 and CDR2 from the germline V gene are ENHRY and SYGVKD. There are 12 residues in the CDR3. The CDR3 loop is CAISPTENTIYF. The CDR3 nucleotides are TGTGCCATCAGCCCCACAGAAAACACCATATATTTT.

The gene calls are TRBV19 and TRBJ1-4; D not certain. The germline CDR1 and CDR2 sequences are LNHDA and SQIVND (reference sequence). V lost 5 bases to trimming and J lost 0 bases, with 7 bases between them. This CDR3 is 14 amino acids long. The CDR3 DNA follows: TGTGCCAGTAGTTATTTTGCAACTAATGAAAAACTGTTTTTT. It encodes CASSYFATNEKLFF.

The chain uses TRBV11-3 and TRBJ1-1; D not resolved. V lost 1 base to trimming and J lost 8 bases, with 11 bases between them. CDR3 length equals 13 residues. Germline V CDR1 and CDR2: SGHNT, YENEEA. The CDR3 sequence is CASSLGEGTEAFF. The DNA of the CDR3 is TGTGCCAGCAGCTTAGGAGAGGGAACAGAAGCTTTCTTT.

The gene calls are TRBV19 and TRBJ1-4; TRBD1 aligns across 7 bases. The V gene end was trimmed by 5 bases and the J gene end by 8 bases; junction bases not matched to a gene: 8. The V gene's germline CDR1 is LNHDA and CDR2 SQIVND (reference sequence). The length of the CDR3 is 14 residues. CDR3 in amino acids: CASSPRGFGEKLFF. Written as DNA, the CDR3 is TGTGCCAGTAGTCCCAGGGGGTTTGGGGAAAAACTGTTTTTT.

This chain joins TRBV6-6 and TRBJ2-1; the match to TRBD2 covers 7 bases. Germline V lookup: CDR1 MNHNY, CDR2 SVGAGI (reference sequence). The length of the CDR3 is 18 residues. Unmatched junction bases numbered 15, after V lost 5 bases and J lost 2 bases. The CDR3 protein is CASSPLLMVAGTYNEQFF. DNA of the CDR3: TGTGCCAGCAGTCCCCTTCTAATGGTAGCGGGTACCTACAATGAGCAGTTCTTC.

The V and J genes are TRBV30 and TRBJ2-7; TRBD1 aligns across 7 bases. The trim removed 7 bases at V and 1 base at J, leaving 7 bases unmatched. Germline CDR1 and CDR2: GTSNPN and SVGIG (reference sequence). The CDR3 consists of 13 residues. The DNA of the CDR3 is TGTGCCTACACGGGGACAGCATCCTACGAGCAGTACTTC. The encoded protein is CAYTGTASYEQYF.

This clone has just one count. The chain couples TRBV28 to TRBJ1-5; TRBD1 matches 7 bases. The V and J ends lost 6 bases and 0 bases, in that order; junction bases with no gene match: 8. Germline CDR1 is MDHEN and CDR2 is SYDVKM. This CDR3 has 16 amino acids. The DNA of the CDR3 is TGTGCCAGCAGCTTCCCCCGGGACAGTAGCAATCAGCCCCAGCATTTT. Translating gives CASSFPRDSSNQPQHF.

CDR3 sequence: CASGEQGREKLFF. For the CDR3, the DNA is TGTGCCAGCGGAGAGCAGGGGCGTGAAAAACTGTTTTTT. The chain employs TRBV18 and TRBJ1-4; tentatively, D is TRBD1 (6 bases). Germline loops: CDR1 KGHSH, CDR2 LQKENI. The CDR3 extends over 13 amino acids. The V end was cut by 8 bases, the J end by 7 bases, with 14 bases between.

CDR3 loop: CASSQAWGGTEAFF. The CDR3 nucleotides are TGTGCCAGCAGCCAAGCATGGGGGGGCACTGAAGCTTTCTTT. The chain carries TRBV3-1 (or the pseudogene TRBV3-2) and TRBJ1-1; D might be TRBD1 (5 bases). The CDR3 is 14 amino acids. Germline V lookup: CDR1 LGHDT, CDR2 YNNKEL (reference sequence). Trimming pared 1 base from V and 4 bases from J, leaving 10 bases between.

This sequence joins TRBV19 and TRBJ2-1; D is undetermined. From germline, CDR1 is LNHDA and CDR2 SQIVND (reference sequence). Trimming pared 8 bases from V and 12 bases from J, leaving 17 bases between. The CDR3 runs to 12 residues. CDR3 DNA sequence: TGTGCCAGTTCGACACCCTTTTTCGGGCAGTTCTTC. It yields the protein CASSTPFFGQFF.

The rearrangement joins TRBV19 to TRBJ2-6; 9 nucleotides align to TRBD1. With 4 bases clipped from V and 3 bases from J, the junction kept 4 bases outside the gene matches. Germline CDR1 and CDR2: LNHDA and SQIVND (reference sequence). The CDR3 loop spans 16 amino acids. Here the CDR3 DNA reads TGTGCCAGTAGTACCGGGACAGGGCATGGGGCCAACGTCCTGACTTTC. This translates into CASSTGTGHGANVLTF.

This clone was seen only once. The chain links TRBV3-1 (or the pseudogene TRBV3-2) to TRBJ2-3; 9 nucleotides line up with TRBD2. This CDR3 comprises 16 residues. Germline V gives CDR1 LGHDT, CDR2 YNNKEL (reference sequence). V was pared by 0 bases and J by 5 bases, with 6 bases of the junction left unmatched. CDR3 nucleotides: TGTGCCAGCAGCCAAGAAAGTCTACTAGCGGGAGATACGCAGTATTTT. It encodes CASSQESLLAGDTQYF.

The chain's CDR3 is CASSSASGSSYNEQFF. The CDR3 DNA reads TGTGCCAGCAGTTCAGCTAGCGGGAGCTCCTACAATGAGCAGTTCTTC. The chain links TRBV28 to TRBJ2-1, with 10 bases aligning to TRBD2. The CDR3 is 16 residues long. The V and J ends lost 4 bases and 0 bases, in that order; junction bases with no gene match: 3. The germline V gene has CDR1 MDHEN and CDR2 SYDVKM. Supplemented by reference TRBV28 and TRBJ2-1, the full variable domain reads DVKVTQSSRYLVKRTGEKVFLECVQDMDHENMFWYRQDPGLGLRLIYFSYDVKMKEKGDIPEGYSVSREKKERFSLILESASTNQTSMYLCASSSASGSSYNEQFFGPGTRLTVL.